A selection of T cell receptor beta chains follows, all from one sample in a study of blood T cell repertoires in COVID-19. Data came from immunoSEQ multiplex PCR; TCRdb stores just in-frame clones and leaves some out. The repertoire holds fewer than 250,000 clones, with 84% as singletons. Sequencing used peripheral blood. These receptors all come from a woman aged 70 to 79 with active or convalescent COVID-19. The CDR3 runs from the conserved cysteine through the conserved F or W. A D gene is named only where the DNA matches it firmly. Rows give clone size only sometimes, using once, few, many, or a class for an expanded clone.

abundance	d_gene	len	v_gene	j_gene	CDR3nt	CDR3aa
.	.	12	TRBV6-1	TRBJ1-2	TGTGCCAGCAGTGACCGGGGTGATGGCTACACCTTC	CASSDRGDGYTF
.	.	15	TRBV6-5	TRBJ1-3	TGTGCCAGCAGTTACTCGTCAGGGGCGAGAAACACCATATATTTT	CASSYSSGARNTIYF
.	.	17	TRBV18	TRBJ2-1	TGTGCCAGCTCACCTAAAGGGGGTAGTCGGTCCTACAATGAGCAGTTCTTC	CASSPKGGSRSYNEQFF
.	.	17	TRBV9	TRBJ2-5	TGTGCCAGCAGCCCCCGCCCGGCGGCAAGGTACCAAGAGACCCAGTACTTC	CASSPRPAARYQETQYF
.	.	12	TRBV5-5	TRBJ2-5	TGTGCCAGCAGCTTGATGCAGGAGACCCAGTACTTC	CASSLMQETQYF
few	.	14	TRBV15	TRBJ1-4	TGTGCCACCAGCACTCCCATGAGGTCCGAAAAACTGTTTTTT	CATSTPMRSEKLFF
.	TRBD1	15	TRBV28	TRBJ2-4	TGTGCCAGCGGGACAGCTTTCCTAGCCAAAAACATTCAGTACTTC	CASGTAFLAKNIQYF
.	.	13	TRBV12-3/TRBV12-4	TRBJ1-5	TGTGCCAGCAGTTTAAGCCGAAATCAGCCCCAGCATTTT	CASSLSRNQPQHF
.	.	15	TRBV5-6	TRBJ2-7	TGTGCCAGCAGCTTGGTCGGCCCAGGTTTGGACGAGCAGTACTTC	CASSLVGPGLDEQYF
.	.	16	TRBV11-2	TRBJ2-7	TGTGCCAGCAGCTTAGATCAAAAGAGTAAGCATTACGAGCAGTACTTC	CASSLDQKSKHYEQYF
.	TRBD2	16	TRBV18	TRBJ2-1	TGTGCCAGCTCACCTAGCGGGGCCAGCTCCTACAATGAGCAGTTCTTC	CASSPSGASSYNEQFF
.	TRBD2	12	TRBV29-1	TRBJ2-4	TGCAGCGGAGGCTCGGGGGGGGACATTCAGTACTTC	CSGGSGGDIQYF
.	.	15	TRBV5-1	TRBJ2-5	TGCGCCAGCAGCTTGGCGACGGTGGGGGCTGAGACCCAGTACTTC	CASSLATVGAETQYF
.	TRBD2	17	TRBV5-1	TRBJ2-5	TGCGCCAGCAGCAGGACTAGCGGGAGGGGCAGGCAAGAGACCCAGTACTTC	CASSRTSGRGRQETQYF
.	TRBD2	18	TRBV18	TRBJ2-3	TGTGCCAGCTCACCCGGGACTAGCGGGAGGGCCGTAACAGATACGCAGTATTTT	CASSPGTSGRAVTDTQYF
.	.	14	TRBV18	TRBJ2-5	TGTGCCAGCTCACTACTAGCAGAACAAGAGACCCAGTACTTC	CASSLLAEQETQYF
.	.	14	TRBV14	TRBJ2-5	TGTGCCAGCAGCCCTGGCGGGATCCAAGAGACCCAGTACTTC	CASSPGGIQETQYF
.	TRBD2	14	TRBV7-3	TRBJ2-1	TGTGCCAGCAGTCTACCGGGACTAAACAATGAGCAGTTCTTC	CASSLPGLNNEQFF
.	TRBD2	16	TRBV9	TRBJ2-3	TGTGCCAGCAGCGAAGGACTAGCGGTATTCACAGATACGCAGTATTTT	CASSEGLAVFTDTQYF
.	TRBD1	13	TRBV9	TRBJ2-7	TGTGCCAGCAGCGCACAGGGGGCAGGCGAGCAGTACTTC	CASSAQGAGEQYF
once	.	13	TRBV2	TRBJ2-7	TGTGCCAGCAGTGAGAATAGGGGCTTCGAGCAGTACTTC	CASSENRGFEQYF
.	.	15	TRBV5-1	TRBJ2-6	TGCGCCAGCAGCTTATCCGGGACTGGGGCCAACGTCCTGACTTTC	CASSLSGTGANVLTF
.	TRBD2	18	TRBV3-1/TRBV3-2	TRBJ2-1	TGTGCCAGCAGCCGGTCCGTTTTCCGAGCGGGAGGCTCCCTAGAGCAGTTCTTC	CASSRSVFRAGGSLEQFF
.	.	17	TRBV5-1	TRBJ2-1	TGCGCCAGCAGACCCGGACAGTCCAGTATCTCCTACAATGAGCAGTTCTTC	CASRPGQSSISYNEQFF
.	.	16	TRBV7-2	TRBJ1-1	TGTGCCAGCAGCTTGGGGGGGACTTTCGCTTATTTTGAAGCTTTCTTT	CASSLGGTFAYFEAFF
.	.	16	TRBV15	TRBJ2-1	TGTGCCACCAGCAGAGGGCTAGCGTTAGCCTACAATGAGCAGTTCTTC	CATSRGLALAYNEQFF
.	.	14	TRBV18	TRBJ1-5	TGTGCCAGCTCGAGGACAGATAGCAATCAGCCCCAGCATTTT	CASSRTDSNQPQHF
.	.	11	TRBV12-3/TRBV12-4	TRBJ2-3	TGTGCCAGCAGTTTGAGAGATACGCAGTATTTT	CASSLRDTQYF
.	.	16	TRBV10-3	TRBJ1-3	TGTGCCATTTTGGGGCGCGGGGGGCTCTCTGGAAACACCATATATTTT	CAILGRGGLSGNTIYF
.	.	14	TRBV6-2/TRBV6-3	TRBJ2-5	TGTGCCAGCAGTTACCGGGGCCACGGGGGGACCCAGTACTTC	CASSYRGHGGTQYF
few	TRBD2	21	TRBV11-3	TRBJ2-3	TGTGCCAGCAGCTTAGACCGCCGGGGGGGGCTAGCGGGAGGACCCACAGATACGCAGTATTTT	CASSLDRRGGLAGGPTDTQYF
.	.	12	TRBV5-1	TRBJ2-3	TGCGCCAGCAGTCGGCAGGTAGATACGCAGTATTTT	CASSRQVDTQYF
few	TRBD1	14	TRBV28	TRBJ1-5	TGTGCCAGCAGTTTCCCCACAGGGGGTCAGCCCCAGCATTTT	CASSFPTGGQPQHF
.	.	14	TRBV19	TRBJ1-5	TGTGCCAGTAGATCGGGGTATGGGGATTTAGCCCAGCATTTT	CASRSGYGDLAQHF
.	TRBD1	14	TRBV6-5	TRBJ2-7	TGTGCCAGCAAAAAGGGACAGGGGACCTACGAGCAGTACTTC	CASKKGQGTYEQYF
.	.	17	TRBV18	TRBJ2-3	TGTGCCAGCTCACCAGATCTAGGGGGTACGGGAACAGATACGCAGTATTTT	CASSPDLGGTGTDTQYF
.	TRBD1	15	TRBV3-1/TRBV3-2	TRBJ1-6	TGTGCCAGCAGCCAATGGGGACAGGGGAATTCACCCCTCCACTTT	CASSQWGQGNSPLHF
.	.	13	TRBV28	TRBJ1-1	TGTGCCAGCAGTCCTCAGGGATACCTTGAAGCTTTCTTT	CASSPQGYLEAFF
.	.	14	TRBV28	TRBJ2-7	TGTGCCAGCACCCCGCGGCGGGCCTCCTACGAGCAGTACTTC	CASTPRRASYEQYF
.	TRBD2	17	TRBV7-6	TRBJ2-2	TGTGCCAGCCGCCCCGGGCGACTAGCGGAGACCACCGGGGAGCTGTTTTTT	CASRPGRLAETTGELFF
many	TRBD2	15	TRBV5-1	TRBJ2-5	TGCGCCAGCAGCTGGACTAGCAGTAGTCAAGAGACCCAGTACTTC	CASSWTSSSQETQYF
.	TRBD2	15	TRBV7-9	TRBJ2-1	TGTGCCAGCAGCCGACTAGCGGGAGGGCCGAATGAGCAGTTCTTC	CASSRLAGGPNEQFF
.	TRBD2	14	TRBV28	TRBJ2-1	TGTGCCAGCAGTTTAGGGCAGAGCGGGAGTAGCTTTTTCTTC	CASSLGQSGSSFFF
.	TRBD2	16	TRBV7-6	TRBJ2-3	TGTGCCAGCAGCTCCTATAGCGGGAGAAGCACAGATACGCAGTATTTT	CASSSYSGRSTDTQYF
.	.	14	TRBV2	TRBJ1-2	TGTGCCAGCAGCGAACGGGGGGGGTTGCGTGGCTACACCTTC	CASSERGGLRGYTF
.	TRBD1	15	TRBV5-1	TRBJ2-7	TGCGCCAGCAGCCCAGATGGACAGGCGGCCTACGAGCAGTACTTC	CASSPDGQAAYEQYF
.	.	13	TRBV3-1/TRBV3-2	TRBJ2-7	TGTGCCAGCAGCCAACAGGGGCGCTACGAGCAGTACTTC	CASSQQGRYEQYF
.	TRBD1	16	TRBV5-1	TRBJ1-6	TGCGCCAGCAGCTTACAGGGGTCAAACTATAATTCACCCCTCCACTTT	CASSLQGSNYNSPLHF
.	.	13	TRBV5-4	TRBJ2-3	TGTGCCAGCAGCCGGGACTTCTCAGATACGCAGTATTTT	CASSRDFSDTQYF
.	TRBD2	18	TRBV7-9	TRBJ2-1	TGTGCCAGCAGCTCCAGGGGCTCTGCACTAGCGGGAGGGCAGGAGCAGTTCTTC	CASSSRGSALAGGQEQFF
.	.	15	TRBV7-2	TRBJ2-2	TGTGCCAGCAGCCTAGCAGGACTTCTCACCGGGGAGCTGTTTTTT	CASSLAGLLTGELFF
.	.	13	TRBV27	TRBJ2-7	TGTGCCAGCAGGAGGCACGGGGCCTACGAGCAGTACTTC	CASRRHGAYEQYF